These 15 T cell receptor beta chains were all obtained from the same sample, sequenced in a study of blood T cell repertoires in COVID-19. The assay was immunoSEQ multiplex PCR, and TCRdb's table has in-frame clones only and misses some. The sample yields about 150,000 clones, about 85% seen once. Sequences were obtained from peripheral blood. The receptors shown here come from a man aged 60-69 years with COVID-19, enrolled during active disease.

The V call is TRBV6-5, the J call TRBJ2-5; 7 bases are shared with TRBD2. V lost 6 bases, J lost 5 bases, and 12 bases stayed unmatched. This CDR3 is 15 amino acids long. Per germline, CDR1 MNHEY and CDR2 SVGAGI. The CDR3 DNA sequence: TGTGCCAGCAGCCCACGGGGGGTGGCTGAGGAGACCCAGTACTTC. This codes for CASSPRGVAEETQYF.

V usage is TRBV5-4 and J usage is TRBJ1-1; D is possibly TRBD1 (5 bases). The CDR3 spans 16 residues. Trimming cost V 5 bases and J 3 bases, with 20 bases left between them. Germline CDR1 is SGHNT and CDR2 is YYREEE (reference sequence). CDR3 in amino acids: CASSLGEVDRDTEAFF. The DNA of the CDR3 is TGTGCCAGCAGTTTAGGCGAAGTTGACAGAGACACTGAAGCTTTCTTT.

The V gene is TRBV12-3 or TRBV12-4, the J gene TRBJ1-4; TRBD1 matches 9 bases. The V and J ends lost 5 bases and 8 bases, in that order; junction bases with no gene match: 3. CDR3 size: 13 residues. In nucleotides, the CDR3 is TGTGCCAGCAGTCGGACAGGGGTCGAAAAACTGTTTTTT. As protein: CASSRTGVEKLFF.

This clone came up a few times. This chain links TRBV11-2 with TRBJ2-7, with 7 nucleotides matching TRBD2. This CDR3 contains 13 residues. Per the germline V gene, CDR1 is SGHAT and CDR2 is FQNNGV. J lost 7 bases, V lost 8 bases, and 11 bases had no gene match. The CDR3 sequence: CASSYAAGEEQYF. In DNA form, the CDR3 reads TGTGCCAGCTCTTACGCCGCGGGGGAGGAGCAGTACTTC. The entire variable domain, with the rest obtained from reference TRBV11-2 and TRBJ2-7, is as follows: EAGVAQSPRYKIIEKRQSVAFWCNPISGHATLYWYQQILGQGPKLLIQFQNNGVVDDSQLPKDRFSAERLKGVDSTLKIQPAKLEDSAVYLCASSYAAGEEQYFGPGTRLTVT.

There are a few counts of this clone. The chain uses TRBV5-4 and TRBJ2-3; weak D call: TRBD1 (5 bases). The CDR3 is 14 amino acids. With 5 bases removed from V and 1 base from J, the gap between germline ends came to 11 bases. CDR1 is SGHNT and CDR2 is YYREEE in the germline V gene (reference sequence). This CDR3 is CASSRQLGTDTQYF. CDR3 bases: TGTGCCAGCAGTCGACAGCTGGGCACAGATACGCAGTATTTT.

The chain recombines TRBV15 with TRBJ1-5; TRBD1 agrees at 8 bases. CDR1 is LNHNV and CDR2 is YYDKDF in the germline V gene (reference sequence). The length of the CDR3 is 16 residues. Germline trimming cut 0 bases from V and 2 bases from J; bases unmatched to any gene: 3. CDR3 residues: CATSREPGGGNQPQHF. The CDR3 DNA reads TGTGCCACCAGCAGAGAACCAGGGGGCGGCAATCAGCCCCAGCATTTT.

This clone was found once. The CDR3 here is CASSLAQSGANVLTF. Here the CDR3 DNA reads TGTGCCAGCAGCTTAGCTCAATCTGGGGCCAACGTCCTGACTTTC. The V and J genes are TRBV7-8 and TRBJ2-6; no clear D gene. V lost 0 bases and J 1 base, leaving 4 bases between the germline ends. This CDR3 is 15 amino acids long. The germline CDR1 and CDR2 sequences are SGHVS and FQNEAQ.

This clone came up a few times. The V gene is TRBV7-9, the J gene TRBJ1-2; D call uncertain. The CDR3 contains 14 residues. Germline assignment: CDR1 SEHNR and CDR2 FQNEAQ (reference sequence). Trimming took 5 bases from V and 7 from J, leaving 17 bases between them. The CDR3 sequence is CASSIEAGMGGYTF. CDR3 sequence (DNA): TGTGCCAGCAGCATAGAGGCGGGAATGGGTGGCTACACCTTC.

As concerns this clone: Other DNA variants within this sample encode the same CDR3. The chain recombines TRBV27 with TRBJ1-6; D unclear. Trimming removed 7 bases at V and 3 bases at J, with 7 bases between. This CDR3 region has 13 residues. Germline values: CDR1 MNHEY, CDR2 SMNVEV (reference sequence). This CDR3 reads CASTRVYNSPLHF. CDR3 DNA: TGTGCCAGCACCCGGGTCTATAATTCACCCCTCCACTTT.

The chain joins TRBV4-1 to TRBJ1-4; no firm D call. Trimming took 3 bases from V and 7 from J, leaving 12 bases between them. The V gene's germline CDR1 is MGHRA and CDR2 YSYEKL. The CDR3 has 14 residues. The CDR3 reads CASSQSLGVEKLFF. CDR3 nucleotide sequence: TGCGCCAGCAGCCAGTCGCTTGGAGTTGAAAAACTGTTTTTT.

The CDR3 nucleotides read TGTGCCTGGAATGCAGGGTTAAGCAATCAGCCCCAGCATTTT. This codes for CAWNAGLSNQPQHF. V gene TRBV30 combines with J gene TRBJ1-5, with D possibly being TRBD1 (5 bases). From germline, CDR1 is GTSNPN and CDR2 SVGIG (reference sequence). The CDR3 has 14 residues. Deletions cut 4 bases from V and 1 base from J, with 11 bases between.

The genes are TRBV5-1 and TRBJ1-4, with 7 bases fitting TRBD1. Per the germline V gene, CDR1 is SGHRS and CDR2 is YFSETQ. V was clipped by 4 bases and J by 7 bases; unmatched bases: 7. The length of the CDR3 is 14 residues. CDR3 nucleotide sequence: TGCGCCAGCAGCCCCGGACAGGAAGGTGAAAAACTGTTTTTT. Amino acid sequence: CASSPGQEGEKLFF.

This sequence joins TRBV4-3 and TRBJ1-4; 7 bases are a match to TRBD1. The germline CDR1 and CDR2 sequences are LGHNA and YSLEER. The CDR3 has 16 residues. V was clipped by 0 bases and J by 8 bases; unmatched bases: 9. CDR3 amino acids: CASSQDLRGVEEKLFF. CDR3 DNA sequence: TGCGCCAGCAGCCAAGATCTCAGGGGGGTGGAAGAAAAACTGTTTTTT.

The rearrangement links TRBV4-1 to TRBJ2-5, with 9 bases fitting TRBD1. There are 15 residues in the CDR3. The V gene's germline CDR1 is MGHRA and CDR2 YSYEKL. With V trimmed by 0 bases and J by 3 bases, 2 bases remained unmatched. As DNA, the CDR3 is TGCGCCAGCAGCCAAGACGGGACAGGGAAAGAGACCCAGTACTTC. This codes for CASSQDGTGKETQYF.

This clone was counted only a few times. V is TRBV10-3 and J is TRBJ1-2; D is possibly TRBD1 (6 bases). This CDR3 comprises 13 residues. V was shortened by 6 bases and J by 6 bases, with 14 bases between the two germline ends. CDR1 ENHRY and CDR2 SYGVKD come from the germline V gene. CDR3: CAIRGGGADGYTF. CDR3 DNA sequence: TGTGCCATCAGGGGAGGGGGGGCTGATGGCTACACCTTC.